This TCR beta chain was identified in a study of blood T cell repertoires in COVID-19. Study information: From the United States, Italy and Spain came samples of acute and convalescent COVID-19.

Here immunoSEQ multiplex PCR was the method, and the copy in TCRdb shows in-frame clones only, minus some. The sample includes 130,000 or so clones, approximately 81% of them seen just once. This CDR3 has 13 amino acids. The ends were cut back, 4 bases at V and 2 bases at J, with 7 bases in the middle. Germline V gene sequence: CDR1 SGHRS, CDR2 YFSETQ. As for this clone: Within the sample, other DNA sequences also encode this same CDR3.

The TCR sequence derives from a woman aged 55 to 70 with active or convalescent COVID-19. Material for sequencing was peripheral blood. The V gene is TRBV5-1, the J gene TRBJ1-5; D not certain. The CDR3 region has the DNA TGCGCCAGCAGCCCCGGGGGCAATCAGCCCCAGCATTTT. Translating gives CASSPGGNQPQHF.